The clone carrying this T cell receptor (beta chain) is medium-sized within its sample. The entry originates in a study of radiotherapy plus CTLA-4 blockade in lung cancer. Across the whole study: Among patients, approximately 19% showed objective responses, and approximately 30% had disease control.

The method was immunoSEQ multiplex PCR; TCRdb's version includes in-frame clones alone and lacks a portion of them. This sample carries about 49,000 clones, approximately 90% of them seen once, and the ten largest clones take around 7.6%. Germline lookup yields CDR1 SQVTM and CDR2 ANQGSEA. Trimming removed 6 bases from V and 7 bases from J, with 15 bases in between. The CDR3 is 12 residues long. The TCR originated in a human donor with non-small cell lung cancer whose response to radiotherapy plus ipilimumab could not be evaluated. The rearrangement joins TRBV29-1 to TRBJ1-2; D might be TRBD1 (6 bases). Sample: peripheral blood, taken from a patient treated with radiotherapy plus ipilimumab. Here the CDR3 DNA reads TGCAGCGTAGAATCAGGGGACGGTGGCTACACCTTC. Its translation is CSVESGDGGYTF.